This is a list of T cell receptor beta chains from one sample in a study of OX40 agonist ivuxolimab in advanced cancers. Assay used: immunoSEQ multiplex PCR; TCRdb lists only in-frame clones, some missing. The data contain more than 85,000 clones, approximately 90% of them singletons. The sequences come from CD4+ or CD8+ T cells sorted from blood, collected in a trial of the OX40 agonist ivuxolimab. These receptors were obtained from an adult with an advanced solid tumor such as melanoma, head and neck, liver or kidney cancer. The CDR3 runs from the conserved cysteine through the conserved F or W. D genes are given only for firm matches. Size is stated for part of the rows, as once, few or many counts, or as a class when the clone is expanded.

-	-	TRBV5-1	TRBJ1-4	CASSVAPQGGEKLFF	TGCGCCAGCAGCGTAGCCCCGCAGGGTGGTGAAAAACTGTTTTTT
-	-	TRBV5-6	TRBJ2-7	CASSLLQGSYEQYF	TGTGCCAGCAGCTTGTTGCAGGGCTCCTACGAGCAGTACTTC
-	-	TRBV30	TRBJ1-1	CAWGTTGRNTEAFF	TGTGCCTGGGGTACGACAGGACGAAACACTGAAGCTTTCTTT
-	-	TRBV19	TRBJ2-6	CASSIQGSGANVLTF	TGTGCCAGTAGTATACAGGGGTCTGGGGCCAACGTCCTGACTTTC
-	-	TRBV5-8	TRBJ2-1	CASSLVGGYNEQFF	TGTGCCAGCAGCTTGGTGGGCGGATACAATGAGCAGTTCTTC
-	TRBD2	TRBV13	TRBJ2-2	CASSSRTSGTYTGELFF	TGTGCCAGCAGCTCCCGGACTAGCGGTACCTACACCGGGGAGCTGTTTTTT
once	-	TRBV28	TRBJ1-1	CASSLAGLPPTGAFF	TGTGCCAGCAGTTTAGCGGGCCTACCTCCGACTGGAGCTTTCTTT
once	TRBD1	TRBV7-9	TRBJ1-3	CASSLGQPQAGNTIYF	TGTGCCAGCAGCTTGGGACAGCCTCAGGCGGGAAACACCATATATTTT
-	-	TRBV2	TRBJ1-2	CASSGPGVADYGYTF	TGTGCCAGCAGCGGCCCGGGGGTGGCGGACTATGGCTACACCTTC
-	TRBD2	TRBV13	TRBJ2-3	CASSHSGGATDTQYF	TGTGCCAGCAGCCACTCGGGGGGGGCCACAGATACGCAGTATTTT
-	-	TRBV9	TRBJ2-7	CASSVGEARGYEQYF	TGTGCCAGCAGCGTAGGAGAAGCCAGGGGTTACGAGCAGTACTTC
-	TRBD2	TRBV2	TRBJ2-5	CASRAGGQATQYF	TGTGCCAGCAGGGCGGGAGGCCAAGCGACCCAGTACTTC
-	TRBD2	TRBV7-2	TRBJ2-7	CASSYGLAGTYEQYF	TGTGCCAGCAGCTACGGACTAGCGGGAACCTACGAGCAGTACTTC
-	TRBD2	TRBV6-1	TRBJ2-3	CASSVRLAGVEDTQYF	TGTGCCAGCAGTGTCCGACTAGCGGGAGTTGAAGATACGCAGTATTTT
-	TRBD1	TRBV7-6	TRBJ2-3	CASSNTGQPTDTQYF	TGTGCCAGCAGCAACACGGGACAGCCCACAGATACGCAGTATTTT
-	-	TRBV15	TRBJ2-7	CATSRFPGEKTYEQYF	TGTGCCACCAGCAGATTTCCAGGAGAGAAAACCTACGAGCAGTACTTC
-	TRBD2	TRBV18	TRBJ2-7	CASSPMLTSGSYEQYF	TGTGCCAGCTCACCAATGTTGACTAGCGGCTCCTACGAGCAGTACTTC
-	-	TRBV6-5	TRBJ2-7	CAARKRTTGSYEQYF	TGTGCCGCCCGAAAAAGGACTACCGGATCCTACGAGCAGTACTTC
-	TRBD2	TRBV7-9	TRBJ2-3	CASSLHSGSTDTQYF	TGTGCCAGCAGCTTACATAGCGGGAGCACAGATACGCAGTATTTT
-	-	TRBV6-5	TRBJ1-1	CASSYSDREEAFF	TGTGCCAGCAGTTACTCGGACAGAGAAGAAGCTTTCTTT
-	-	TRBV7-3	TRBJ2-3	CASSSQTVNTQYF	TGTGCCAGCAGCTCACAAACCGTTAATACGCAGTATTTT
-	-	TRBV5-1	TRBJ2-7	CASSLEGGQTLEQYF	TGCGCCAGCAGCTTGGAAGGCGGGCAGACCCTCGAGCAGTACTTC
-	TRBD1	TRBV11-2	TRBJ2-5	CASSRDRGETQYF	TGTGCCAGCAGCCGGGACAGGGGAGAGACCCAGTACTTC
-	TRBD2	TRBV25-1	TRBJ2-3	CASSLAASTDTQYF	TGTGCCAGCAGTCTAGCGGCATCAACAGATACGCAGTATTTT
-	TRBD2	TRBV9	TRBJ2-3	CASSAAGVRTDTQYF	TGTGCCAGCAGCGCAGCGGGAGTACGCACAGATACGCAGTATTTT
-	TRBD1	TRBV28	TRBJ2-7	CASNPGQAIYEQYF	TGTGCCAGCAATCCGGGACAGGCGATTTACGAGCAGTACTTC
-	TRBD2	TRBV9	TRBJ2-7	CASSVGPMGAGGGEQYF	TGTGCCAGCAGCGTAGGGCCCATGGGAGCGGGAGGTGGGGAGCAGTACTTC
-	-	TRBV19	TRBJ1-1	CASSIGDYEAFF	TGTGCCAGTAGTATAGGAGATTATGAAGCTTTCTTT
-	-	TRBV30	TRBJ1-2	CAWSQGSYGYTF	TGTGCCTGGAGTCAGGGCAGCTATGGCTACACCTTC
-	TRBD1	TRBV5-1	TRBJ2-7	CASSYFSGQSSYEQYF	TGCGCCAGCAGCTACTTCTCGGGACAGAGCTCCTACGAGCAGTACTTC
-	-	TRBV29-1	TRBJ1-5	CSVSLGGARGQPQHF	TGCAGCGTTTCCCTAGGGGGGGCGCGTGGTCAGCCCCAGCATTTT
-	-	TRBV6-1	TRBJ2-5	CASSERQSRETQYF	TGTGCCAGCAGTGAACGGCAGTCTAGAGAGACCCAGTACTTC
-	TRBD2	TRBV7-2	TRBJ2-3	CASSPQGSLARDTQYF	TGTGCCAGCAGCCCCCAAGGATCACTAGCGCGTGATACGCAGTATTTT
once	-	TRBV27	TRBJ2-7	CASSPRVLGGYEQYF	TGTGCCAGCAGTCCCCGGGTCTTAGGGGGCTACGAGCAGTACTTC
-	-	TRBV7-9	TRBJ2-6	CASSSAGPGGANVLTF	TGTGCCAGCAGCTCCGCAGGGCCGGGAGGGGCCAACGTCCTGACTTTC
-	-	TRBV7-2	TRBJ2-7	CASSLLRAYEQYF	TGTGCCAGCAGCCTTCTGAGGGCCTACGAGCAGTACTTC
-	TRBD2	TRBV28	TRBJ2-7	CASSLSSGGRYEQYF	TGTGCCAGCAGCCTTTCTAGCGGGGGACGCTACGAGCAGTACTTC
-	-	TRBV7-9	TRBJ2-7	CASSLPGLGEQYF	TGTGCCAGCAGCTTACCTGGACTGGGGGAGCAGTACTTC
-	-	TRBV28	TRBJ2-5	CASSRPRETQYF	TGTGCCAGCAGCCGCCCGCGAGAGACCCAGTACTTC
-	TRBD2	TRBV5-5	TRBJ2-1	CASSVTLAGASEQFF	TGTGCCAGCAGCGTCACGCTAGCGGGAGCAAGTGAGCAGTTCTTC
-	-	TRBV10-1	TRBJ1-1	CASRCGLMNTEAFF	TGCGCCAGCAGATGCGGACTGATGAACACTGAAGCTTTCTTT
-	TRBD2	TRBV28	TRBJ2-7	CASSSAELAGVNEQYF	TGTGCCAGCAGTTCCGCGGAACTAGCGGGAGTTAACGAGCAGTACTTC
-	-	TRBV7-9	TRBJ2-1	CASSPGQYNEQFF	TGTGCCAGCAGCCCCGGACAGTACAATGAGCAGTTCTTC
-	-	TRBV20-1	TRBJ2-1	CSAKNNEQFF	TGCAGTGCTAAAAACAATGAGCAGTTCTTC
-	-	TRBV5-1	TRBJ2-2	CASSLQLAENTGELFF	TGCGCCAGCAGCTTGCAGTTAGCGGAGAACACCGGGGAGCTGTTTTTT
-	TRBD2	TRBV7-3	TRBJ2-3	CASSLTYGLAGLTDTQYF	TGTGCCAGCAGCTTAACATACGGACTAGCGGGACTCACAGATACGCAGTATTTT
-	TRBD1	TRBV7-9	TRBJ2-7	CASSSDRGNRLYEQYF	TGTGCCAGCAGCTCGGACAGGGGGAACAGGCTCTACGAGCAGTACTTC
-	TRBD1	TRBV7-2	TRBJ1-2	CASSSAGTVPYGYTF	TGTGCCAGCAGCTCAGCCGGGACAGTCCCGTATGGCTACACCTTC
-	TRBD1	TRBV7-6	TRBJ1-1	CASSSRTGKNTEAFF	TGTGCCAGCAGCTCCCGGACAGGGAAGAACACTGAAGCTTTCTTT
few	-	TRBV6-1	TRBJ2-7	CASKSVREQYF	TGTGCCAGCAAATCCGTCCGCGAGCAGTACTTC
-	TRBD2	TRBV10-2	TRBJ2-7	CASSELSGRPLYEQYF	TGCGCCAGCAGTGAGCTTAGCGGGAGGCCTCTCTACGAGCAGTACTTC
-	TRBD1	TRBV18	TRBJ2-2	CASSLETGGAGNTGELFF	TGTGCCAGCTCACTGGAGACAGGGGGCGCAGGGAACACCGGGGAGCTGTTTTTT
-	TRBD1	TRBV7-2	TRBJ2-5	CASSSPTGWRIGETQYF	TGTGCCAGCAGCTCCCCGACAGGGTGGAGGATTGGGGAGACCCAGTACTTC